The 17 T cell receptor beta chains below all came from one sample that was sequenced in a study of blood T cells in healthy people across ages. It was with a sample-barcoded 5' primer and a J-beta primer mix that a second PCR of about 7 to 12 cycles was run. MiXCR was run by TCRdb on the 5' RACE reads, yielding one entry per CDR3 protein. The sample includes around 780,000 distinct CDR3 sequences, 20% to 30% of them seen just once. These records were also assigned to another study, of T cells of mothers and their children.

The sequenced material came from blood. Receptor source: a boy younger than 18 in good health.

This clonotype was seen a handful of times. The chain joins TRBV5-1 to TRBJ2-1, with TRBD2 matching 8 bases. Germline loops: CDR1 SGHRS, CDR2 YFSETQ. With 5 bases clipped from V and 4 bases from J, the junction kept 5 bases outside the gene matches. This CDR3 is built from 14 residues. CDR3 nucleotide sequence: TGCGCCAGCAGGGCAGCGGGGGCTTACAATGAGCAGTTCTTC. Translating it yields CASRAAGAYNEQFF.

The genes are TRBV10-3 and TRBJ2-7; D is ambiguous. The CDR3 spans 14 residues. Trimming left V 3 bases short and J 9 bases short, with 18 bases between. The germline gives CDR1 ENHRY, CDR2 SYGVKD. CDR3 in amino acids: CAISDSTGSVRQYF. CDR3 DNA sequence: TGTGCCATCAGTGACAGTACTGGGTCAGTGCGGCAGTACTTC.

There are a few counts of this clonotype. This chain joins TRBV15 and TRBJ2-2, with 13 bases matching TRBD2. The CDR3 runs to 20 residues. V was pared by 5 bases and J by 0 bases, with 12 bases of the junction left unmatched. In germline, CDR1 is LNHNV, CDR2 YYDKDF (reference sequence). As DNA, the CDR3 is TGTGCCACCAGCGTCACGACGGGACTAGCGGGGTTGACGAACACCGGGGAGCTGTTTTTT. Its translation is CATSVTTGLAGLTNTGELFF.

This clonotype was counted between two and nine times. The chain employs TRBV28 and TRBJ2-4; the match to TRBD2 covers 7 bases. This CDR3 is 14 amino acids long. Trimming at V came to 5 bases and at J to 9 bases, leaving 10 bases not matched to a gene. Germline CDR1 is MDHEN and CDR2 is SYDVKM. Here the CDR3 reads CASSPRDYLSIQYF. The CDR3 region has the DNA TGTGCCAGCAGTCCCAGGGACTACTTAAGCATTCAGTACTTC.

This clonotype has a handful of counts. V usage is TRBV12-5 and J usage is TRBJ2-2; TRBD1 might be the D (6 bases). V lost 3 bases and J lost 6, with 20 bases in between. CDR3 size: 17 residues. Germline lookup yields CDR1 LGHNT and CDR2 FRNRAP. CDR3 nucleotides: TGTGCTAGTGGTTTCCTTACCGGTCAGGGGTATTCCGGGGAGCTGTTTTTT. Translation gives CASGFLTGQGYSGELFF.

This chain links TRBV11-2 with TRBJ1-2; D uncertain. CDR3 length equals 13 residues. The V and J ends lost 4 bases and 8 bases respectively, with 14 bases between them. From germline, CDR1 is SGHAT and CDR2 FQNNGV. The DNA of the CDR3 is TGTGCCAGCAGCTCCCCCTCGTACCGGGGCTACACCTTC. Amino acid sequence: CASSSPSYRGYTF.

There are a few counts of this clonotype. V is TRBV28 and J is TRBJ2-5, with 12 positions matching TRBD1. Gene TRBJ2-1 matches the end of the DNA better, so the J call may be wrong. The CDR3 totals 15 residues. CDR1 MDHEN and CDR2 SYDVKM come from the germline V gene. CDR3 region: CASSVPGQGAHEQFF. As DNA, the CDR3 is TGTGCCAGCAGCGTACCGGGACAGGGGGCCCATGAGCAGTTCTTC.

This clonotype was seen only a few times. The chain recombines TRBV5-1 with TRBJ2-7; 7 bases are shared with TRBD2. The CDR3 runs 16 residues. Trimming cost V 4 bases and J 3 bases; bases outside gene matches: 13. Germline values: CDR1 SGHRS, CDR2 YFSETQ. In nucleotides, the CDR3 is TGCGCCAGCAGCCCCTTCTTCACAGGACTAGACTACGAGCAGTACTTC. It specifies CASSPFFTGLDYEQYF.

The rearrangement joins TRBV7-9 to TRBJ2-5; the D gene is possibly TRBD1 (5 bases). V shed 1 base and J shed 3 bases, with 15 bases lying between them. Looked up from germline, CDR1 is SEHNR and CDR2 is FQNEAQ (reference sequence). The CDR3 runs 16 residues. CDR3 nucleotide sequence: TGTGCCAGCAGCTTAGTGGGTGGGGCCTTAGAAGAGACCCAGTACTTC. Residues: CASSLVGGALEETQYF.

The V and J genes are TRBV6-1 and TRBJ2-5; 8 bases are a match to TRBD2. The assigned J gene may be wrong: the sequence end matches TRBJ2-1 better. The CDR3 consists of 16 residues. CDR1 and CDR2 (germline): MNHNS, SASEGT. The CDR3 DNA sequence: TGTGCCAGCAGTGTGGGGACCGGGCGGGGGGCATCAGGGCAGTTCTTC. It translates to CASSVGTGRGASGQFF.

A few counts support this clonotype. The V gene is TRBV5-5, the J gene TRBJ1-2; 7 nucleotides match TRBD1. Germline CDR1 SGHKS, CDR2 YYEKEE (reference sequence). This CDR3 comprises 13 residues. V trimming: 0 bases; J trimming: 6 bases; junction bases outside the gene matches: 2. In DNA form, the CDR3 reads TGTGCCAGCAGCTTGGACAGGGGAGATGGCTACACCTTC. It yields the protein CASSLDRGDGYTF.

The chain combines TRBV12-3 or TRBV12-4 with TRBJ2-3; 12 nucleotides match TRBD1. This CDR3 contains 15 residues. V was pared by 3 bases and J by 6 bases, with 4 bases of the junction left unmatched. CDR3 nucleotides: TGTGCCAGCAGTTTGGGGACAGGGGGCAGGGATACGCAGTATTTT. This sequence encodes CASSLGTGGRDTQYF.

In its sample, this clonotype was seen a few times. This chain links TRBV27 with TRBJ2-1, with TRBD1 as a possible D gene (5 bases). This CDR3 is built from 13 residues. The V gene lost 4 bases and the J gene lost 3 bases, with 7 bases spanning the gap. The germline CDR1 and CDR2 sequences are MNHEY and SMNVEV (reference sequence). The CDR3, as DNA: TGTGCCAGCAGTTGGCAGGGCTACAATGAGCAGTTCTTC. Translation gives CASSWQGYNEQFF.

In its sample, this clonotype was seen a few times. The chain joins TRBV7-2 to TRBJ1-5; D might be TRBD1 (5 bases). V was pared by 5 bases and J by 0 bases, with 11 bases between. This CDR3 contains 15 residues. Germline CDR1 is SGHTA and CDR2 is FQGNSA. CDR3 protein: CASSNRGDSNQPQHF. CDR3 nucleotide sequence: TGTGCCAGCAGCAACCGGGGCGATAGCAATCAGCCCCAGCATTTT. The variable domain in full, with the rest retrieved from reference TRBV7-2 and TRBJ1-5, is GAGVSQSPSNKVTEKGKDVELRCDPISGHTALYWYRQSLGQGLEFLIYFQGNSAPDKSGLPSDRFSAERTGGSVSTLTIQRTQQEDSAVYLCASSNRGDSNQPQHFGDGTRLSIL.

The gene calls are TRBV7-2 and TRBJ2-7, with a possible D match to TRBD1 (8 bases). The CDR3 extends over 16 amino acids. Germline CDR1 SGHTA, CDR2 FQGNSA. The V end was cut by 3 bases, the J end by 1 base, with 16 bases between. CDR3 in DNA: TGTGCCAGCAGCTTCAGGGAGGGGACAGGATCCTACGAGCAGTACTTC. This translates into CASSFREGTGSYEQYF.

This clonotype occurred a few times. The chain joins TRBV11-2 to TRBJ2-5, with D unclear. The J call may be faulty, since TRBJ2-1 better matches the DNA end. The CDR3 totals 14 residues. CDR1 and CDR2 (germline): SGHAT, FQNNGV. The CDR3 DNA follows: TGTGCCAGCAGCTTAGAGGTGAAAGGCAATGAGCAGTTCTTC. It specifies CASSLEVKGNEQFF.

The chain combines TRBV3-1 with TRBJ2-1; 9 nucleotides line up with TRBD1. Germline V lookup: CDR1 LGHDT, CDR2 YNNKEL (reference sequence). This CDR3 has 19 residues. The V segment lost 4 bases and the J segment 0 bases; nucleotides outside the gene matches: 13. In DNA, the CDR3 is TGTGCCAGCAGCCCGATCCAGGGACAGGGTAAGAGCTCCTACAATGAGCAGTTCTTC. This codes for CASSPIQGQGKSSYNEQFF.